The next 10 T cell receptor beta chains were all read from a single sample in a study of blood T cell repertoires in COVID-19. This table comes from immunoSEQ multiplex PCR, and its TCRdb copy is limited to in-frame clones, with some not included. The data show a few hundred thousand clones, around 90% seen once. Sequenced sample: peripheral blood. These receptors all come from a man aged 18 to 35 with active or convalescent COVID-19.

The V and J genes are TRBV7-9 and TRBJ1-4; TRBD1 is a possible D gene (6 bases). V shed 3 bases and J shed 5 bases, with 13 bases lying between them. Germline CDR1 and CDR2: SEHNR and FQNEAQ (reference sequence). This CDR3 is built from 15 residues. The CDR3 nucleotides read TGTGCCAGCAGCTTCAGCGGGGGCGGCAATGAAAAACTGTTTTTT. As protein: CASSFSGGGNEKLFF. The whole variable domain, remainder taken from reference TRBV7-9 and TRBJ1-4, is DTGVSQNPRHKITKRGQNVTFRCDPISEHNRLYWYRQTLGQGPEFLTYFQNEAQLEKSRLLSDRFSAERPKGSFSTLEIQRTEQGDSAMYLCASSFSGGGNEKLFFGSGTQLSVL.

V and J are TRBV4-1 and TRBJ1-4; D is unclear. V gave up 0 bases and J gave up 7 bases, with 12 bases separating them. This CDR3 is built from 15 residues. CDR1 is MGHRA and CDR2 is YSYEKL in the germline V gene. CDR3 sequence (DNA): TGCGCCAGCAGCCAAGAAGCCCTCCGGGGTGAAAAACTGTTTTTT. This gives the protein CASSQEALRGEKLFF.

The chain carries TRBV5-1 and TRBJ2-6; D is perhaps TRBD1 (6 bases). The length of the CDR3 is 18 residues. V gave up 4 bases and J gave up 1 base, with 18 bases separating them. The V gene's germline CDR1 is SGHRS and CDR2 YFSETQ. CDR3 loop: CASSPTGRIWSGANVLTF. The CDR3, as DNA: TGCGCCAGCAGCCCTACAGGGAGAATCTGGTCTGGGGCCAACGTCCTGACTTTC. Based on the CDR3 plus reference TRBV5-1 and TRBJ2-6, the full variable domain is KAGVTQTPRYLIKTRGQQVTLSCSPISGHRSVSWYQQTPGQGLQFLFEYFSETQRNKGNFPGRFSGRQFSNSRSEMNVSTLELGDSALYLCASSPTGRIWSGANVLTFGAGSRLTVL.

The CDR3 loop is CASRADRNSNQPQHF. DNA for the CDR3: TGTGCCAGCAGAGCAGACAGGAATAGCAATCAGCCCCAGCATTTT. This chain connects TRBV2 to TRBJ1-5, with D perhaps TRBD1 (6 bases). Germline V gives CDR1 SNHLY, CDR2 FYNNEI. The CDR3 is made up of 15 amino acids. V was cut by 6 bases and J by 0 bases, with 12 bases left in between.

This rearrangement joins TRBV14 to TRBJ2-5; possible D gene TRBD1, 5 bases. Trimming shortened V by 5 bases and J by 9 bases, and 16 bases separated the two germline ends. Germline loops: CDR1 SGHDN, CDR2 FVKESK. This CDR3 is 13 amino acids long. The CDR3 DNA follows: TGTGCCAGCAGCACACAGTCTTGGGGCCCCCAGTACTTC. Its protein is CASSTQSWGPQYF. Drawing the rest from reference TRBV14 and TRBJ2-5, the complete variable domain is EAGVTQFPSHSVIEKGQTVTLRCDPISGHDNLYWYRRVMGKEIKFLLHFVKESKQDESGMPNNRFLAERTGGTYSTLKVQPAELEDSGVYFCASSTQSWGPQYFGPGTRLLVL.

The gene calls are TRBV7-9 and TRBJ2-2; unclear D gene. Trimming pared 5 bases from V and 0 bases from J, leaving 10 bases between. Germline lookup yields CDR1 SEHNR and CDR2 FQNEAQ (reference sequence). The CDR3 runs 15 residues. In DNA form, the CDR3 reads TGTGCCAGCAGCGATACAGTATCGAACACCGGGGAGCTGTTTTTT. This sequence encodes CASSDTVSNTGELFF.

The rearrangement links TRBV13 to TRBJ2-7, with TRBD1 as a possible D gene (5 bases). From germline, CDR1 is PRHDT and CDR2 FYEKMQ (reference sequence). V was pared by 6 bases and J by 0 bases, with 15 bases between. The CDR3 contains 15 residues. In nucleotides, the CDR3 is TGTGCCAGCAGACGCACGACAGATAGCTCCTACGAGCAGTACTTC. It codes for CASRRTTDSSYEQYF.

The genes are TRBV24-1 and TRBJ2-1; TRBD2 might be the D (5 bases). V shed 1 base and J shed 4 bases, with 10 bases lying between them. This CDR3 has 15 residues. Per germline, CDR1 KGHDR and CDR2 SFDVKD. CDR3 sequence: CATSDFGGGYNEQFF. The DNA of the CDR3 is TGTGCCACCAGTGATTTTGGCGGCGGGTACAATGAGCAGTTCTTC.

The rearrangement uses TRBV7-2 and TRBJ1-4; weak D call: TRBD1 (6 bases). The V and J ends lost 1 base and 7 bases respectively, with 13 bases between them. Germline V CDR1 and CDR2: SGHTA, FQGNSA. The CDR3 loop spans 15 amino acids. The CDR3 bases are TGTGCCAGCAGCTTAGGGGGCAGGGGCGGTGAAAAACTGTTTTTT. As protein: CASSLGGRGGEKLFF.

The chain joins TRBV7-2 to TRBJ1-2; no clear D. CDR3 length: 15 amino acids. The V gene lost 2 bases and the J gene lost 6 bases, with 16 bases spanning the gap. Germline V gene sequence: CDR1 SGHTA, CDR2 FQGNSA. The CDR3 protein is CASSLSGELLHGYTF. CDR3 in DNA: TGTGCCAGCAGCTTATCGGGAGAGCTCCTCCATGGCTACACCTTC.